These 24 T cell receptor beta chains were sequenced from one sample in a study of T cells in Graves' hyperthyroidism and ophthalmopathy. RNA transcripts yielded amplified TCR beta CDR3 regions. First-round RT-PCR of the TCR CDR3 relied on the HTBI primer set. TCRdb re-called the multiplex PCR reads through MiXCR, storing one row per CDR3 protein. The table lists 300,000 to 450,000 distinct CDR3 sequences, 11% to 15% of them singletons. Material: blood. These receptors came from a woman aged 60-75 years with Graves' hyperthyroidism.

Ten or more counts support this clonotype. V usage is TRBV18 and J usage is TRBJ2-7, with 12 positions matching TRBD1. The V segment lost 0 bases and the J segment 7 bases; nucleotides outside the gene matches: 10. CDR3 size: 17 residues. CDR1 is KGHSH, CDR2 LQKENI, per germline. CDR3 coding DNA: TGTGCCAGCTCACCACCCCCCCCCGGGACAGGGGGCTCTGAGCAGTACTTC. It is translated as CASSPPPPGTGGSEQYF.

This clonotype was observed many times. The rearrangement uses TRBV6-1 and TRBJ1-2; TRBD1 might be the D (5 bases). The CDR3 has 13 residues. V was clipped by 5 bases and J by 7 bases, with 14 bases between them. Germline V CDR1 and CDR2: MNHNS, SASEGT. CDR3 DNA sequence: TGTGCCAGCAGTTCCACAGGAGGAGCTGGCTACACCTTC. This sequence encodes CASSSTGGAGYTF.

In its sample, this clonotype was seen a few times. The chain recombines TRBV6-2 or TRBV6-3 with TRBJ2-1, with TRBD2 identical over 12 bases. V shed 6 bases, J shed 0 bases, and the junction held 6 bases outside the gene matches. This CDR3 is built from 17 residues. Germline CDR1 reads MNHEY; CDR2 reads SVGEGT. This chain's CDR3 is CASSFTSGRSSYNEQFF. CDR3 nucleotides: TGTGCCAGCAGCTTTACTAGCGGGAGGAGCTCCTACAATGAGCAGTTCTTC.

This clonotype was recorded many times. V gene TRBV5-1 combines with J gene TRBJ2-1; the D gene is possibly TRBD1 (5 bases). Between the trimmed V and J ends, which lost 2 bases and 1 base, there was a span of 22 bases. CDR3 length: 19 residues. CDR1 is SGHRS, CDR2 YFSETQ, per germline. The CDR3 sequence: CASSFLPDSPLLSYNEQFF. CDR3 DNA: TGCGCCAGCAGCTTTCTTCCCGACAGTCCCTTACTTTCCTACAATGAGCAGTTCTTC. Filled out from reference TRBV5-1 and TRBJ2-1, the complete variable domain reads KAGVTQTPRYLIKTRGQQVTLSCSPISGHRSVSWYQQTPGQGLQFLFEYFSETQRNKGNFPGRFSGRQFSNSRSEMNVSTLELGDSALYLCASSFLPDSPLLSYNEQFFGPGTRLTVL.

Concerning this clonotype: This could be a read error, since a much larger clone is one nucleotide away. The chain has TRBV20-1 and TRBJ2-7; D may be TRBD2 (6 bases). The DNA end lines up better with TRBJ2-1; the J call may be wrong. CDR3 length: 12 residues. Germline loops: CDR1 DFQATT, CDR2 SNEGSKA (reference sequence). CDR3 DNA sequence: TGCAGTGCTAGACGGGGGTTCTACGAGCAGTTCTTC. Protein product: CSARRGFYEQFF.

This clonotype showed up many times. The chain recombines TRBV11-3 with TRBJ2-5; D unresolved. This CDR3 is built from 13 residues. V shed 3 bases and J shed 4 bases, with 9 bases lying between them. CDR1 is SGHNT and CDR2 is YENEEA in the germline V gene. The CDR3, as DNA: TGTGCCAGCAGCTTCGCTAGTCCAGAGACCCAGTACTTC. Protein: CASSFASPETQYF.

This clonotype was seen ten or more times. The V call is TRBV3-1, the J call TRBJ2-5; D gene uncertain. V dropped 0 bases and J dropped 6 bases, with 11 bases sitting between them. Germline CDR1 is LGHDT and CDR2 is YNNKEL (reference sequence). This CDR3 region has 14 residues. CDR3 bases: TGTGCCAGCAGCCAAGAAGGGATGGGGAAGACCCAGTACTTC. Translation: CASSQEGMGKTQYF.

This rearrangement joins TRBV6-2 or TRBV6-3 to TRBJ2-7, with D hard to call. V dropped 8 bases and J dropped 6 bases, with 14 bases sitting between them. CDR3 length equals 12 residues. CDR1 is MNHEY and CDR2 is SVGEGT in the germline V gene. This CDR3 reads CASCGALREQYF. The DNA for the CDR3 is TGTGCCAGCTGTGGAGCTCTTCGCGAGCAGTACTTC.

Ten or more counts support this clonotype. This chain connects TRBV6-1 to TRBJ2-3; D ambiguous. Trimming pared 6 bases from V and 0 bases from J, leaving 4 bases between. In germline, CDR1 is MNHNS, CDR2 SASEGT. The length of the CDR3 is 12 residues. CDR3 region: CASRPSTDTQYF. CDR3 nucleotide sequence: TGTGCCAGCAGGCCTAGCACAGATACGCAGTATTTT.

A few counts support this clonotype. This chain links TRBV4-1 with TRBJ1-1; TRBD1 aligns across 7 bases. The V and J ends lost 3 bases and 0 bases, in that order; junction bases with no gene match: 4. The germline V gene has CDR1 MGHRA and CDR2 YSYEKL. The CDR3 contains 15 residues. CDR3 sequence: CASSHQGDLNTEAFF. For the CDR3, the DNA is TGCGCCAGCAGCCACCAGGGGGACCTGAACACTGAAGCTTTCTTT.

This chain's CDR3 is CASSVGSGPPSGANVLTF. In nucleotides, the CDR3 is TGTGCCAGCAGCGTAGGGTCGGGACCCCCCTCTGGGGCCAACGTCCTGACTTTC. V and J are TRBV9 and TRBJ2-6; tentatively, D is TRBD1 or TRBD2 (5 bases each). The CDR3 sequence is 18 residues long. V was shortened by 0 bases and J by 0 bases, with 13 bases between the two germline ends. Germline CDR1 reads SGDLS; CDR2 reads YYNGEE. Variable domain in full (rest from reference TRBV9 and TRBJ2-6): DSGVTQTPKHLITATGQRVTLRCSPRSGDLSVYWYQQSLDQGLQFLIQYYNGEERAKGNILERFSAQQFPDLHSELNLSSLELGDSALYFCASSVGSGPPSGANVLTFGAGSRLTVL.

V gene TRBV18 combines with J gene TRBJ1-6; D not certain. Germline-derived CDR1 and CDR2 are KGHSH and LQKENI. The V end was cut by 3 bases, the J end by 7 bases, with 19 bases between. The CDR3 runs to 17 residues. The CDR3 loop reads CASSPGPETKPNSPLHF. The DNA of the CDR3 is TGTGCCAGCTCACCTGGCCCGGAGACGAAACCAAATTCACCCCTCCACTTT.

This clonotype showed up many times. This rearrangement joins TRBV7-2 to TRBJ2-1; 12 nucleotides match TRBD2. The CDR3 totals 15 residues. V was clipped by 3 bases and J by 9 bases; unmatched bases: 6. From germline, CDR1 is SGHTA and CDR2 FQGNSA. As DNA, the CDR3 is TGTGCCAGCAGCTTTTTAGCTAGCGGGAGGGGTGAGCAGTTCTTC. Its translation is CASSFLASGRGEQFF.

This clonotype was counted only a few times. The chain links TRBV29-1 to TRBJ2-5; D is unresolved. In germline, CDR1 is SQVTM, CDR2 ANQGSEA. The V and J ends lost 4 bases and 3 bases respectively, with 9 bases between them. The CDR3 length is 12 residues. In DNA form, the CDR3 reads TGCAGCGTTGTTGGCGGAGAAGAGACCCAGTACTTC. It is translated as CSVVGGEETQYF.

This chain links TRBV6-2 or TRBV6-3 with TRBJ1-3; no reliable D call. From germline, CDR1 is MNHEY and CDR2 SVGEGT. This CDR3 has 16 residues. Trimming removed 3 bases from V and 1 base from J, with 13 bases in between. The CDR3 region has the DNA TGTGCCAGCAGTTATCCGCTGGGGAGTTCTGGAAACACCATATATTTT. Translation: CASSYPLGSSGNTIYF.

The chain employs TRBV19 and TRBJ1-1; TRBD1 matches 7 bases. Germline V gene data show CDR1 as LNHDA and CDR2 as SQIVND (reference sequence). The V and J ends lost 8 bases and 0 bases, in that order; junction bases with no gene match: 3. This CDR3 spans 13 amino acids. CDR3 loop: CASYGQVNTEAFF. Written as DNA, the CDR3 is TGTGCCAGTTACGGACAGGTGAACACTGAAGCTTTCTTT.

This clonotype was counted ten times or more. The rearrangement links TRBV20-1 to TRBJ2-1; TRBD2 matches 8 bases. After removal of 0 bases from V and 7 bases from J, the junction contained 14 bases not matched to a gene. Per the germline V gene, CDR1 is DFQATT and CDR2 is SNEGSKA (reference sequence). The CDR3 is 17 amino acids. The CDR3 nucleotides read TGCAGTGCTAGAGATCCCTGGGGGGTGGCGGGAGGAAATGAGCAGTTCTTC. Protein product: CSARDPWGVAGGNEQFF.

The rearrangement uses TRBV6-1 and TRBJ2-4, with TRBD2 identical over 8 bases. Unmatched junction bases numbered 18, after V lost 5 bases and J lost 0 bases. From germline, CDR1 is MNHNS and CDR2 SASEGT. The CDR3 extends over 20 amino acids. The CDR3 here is CASSKDLPGGKTRAKNIQYF. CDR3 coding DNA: TGTGCCAGCAGTAAGGATTTGCCGGGAGGGAAAACCCGAGCCAAAAACATTCAGTACTTC.

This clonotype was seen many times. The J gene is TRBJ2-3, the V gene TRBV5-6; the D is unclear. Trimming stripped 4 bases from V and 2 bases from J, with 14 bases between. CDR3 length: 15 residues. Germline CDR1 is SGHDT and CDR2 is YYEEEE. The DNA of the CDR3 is TGTGCCAGCAGCGCAGTAGGTGGCGTCACAGATACGCAGTATTTT. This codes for CASSAVGGVTDTQYF.

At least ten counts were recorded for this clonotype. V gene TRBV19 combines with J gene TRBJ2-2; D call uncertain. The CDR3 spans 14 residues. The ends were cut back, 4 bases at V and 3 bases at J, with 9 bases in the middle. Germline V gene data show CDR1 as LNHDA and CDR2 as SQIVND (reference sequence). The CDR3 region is CASSRQRDTGELFF. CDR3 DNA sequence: TGTGCCAGTAGTAGACAACGGGACACCGGGGAGCTGTTTTTT.

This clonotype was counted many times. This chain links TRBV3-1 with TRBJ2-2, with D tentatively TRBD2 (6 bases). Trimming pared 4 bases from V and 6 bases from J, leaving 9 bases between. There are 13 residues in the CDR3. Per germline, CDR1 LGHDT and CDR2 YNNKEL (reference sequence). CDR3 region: CASSRGAAGELFF. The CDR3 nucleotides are TGTGCCAGCAGCCGCGGGGCGGCCGGGGAGCTGTTTTTT.

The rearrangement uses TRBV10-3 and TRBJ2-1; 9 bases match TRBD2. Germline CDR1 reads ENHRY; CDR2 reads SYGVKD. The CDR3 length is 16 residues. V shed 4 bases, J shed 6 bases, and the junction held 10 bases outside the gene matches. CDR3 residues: CAISGWASGKGNEQFF. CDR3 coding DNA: TGTGCCATCAGTGGATGGGCTAGCGGGAAGGGCAATGAGCAGTTCTTC.

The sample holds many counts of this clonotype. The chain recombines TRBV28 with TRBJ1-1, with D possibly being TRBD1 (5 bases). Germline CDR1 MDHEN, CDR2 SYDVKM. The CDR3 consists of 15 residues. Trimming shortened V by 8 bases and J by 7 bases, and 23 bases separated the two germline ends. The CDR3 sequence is CASGTPRQGTVEAFF. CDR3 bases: TGTGCCAGCGGCACACCGCGTCAGGGTACGGTTGAAGCTTTCTTT.

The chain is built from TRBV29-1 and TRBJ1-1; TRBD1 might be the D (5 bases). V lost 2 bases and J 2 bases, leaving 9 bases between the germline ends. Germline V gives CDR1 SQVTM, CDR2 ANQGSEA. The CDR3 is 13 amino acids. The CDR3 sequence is CSVEWGRNTEAFF. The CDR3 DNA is TGCAGCGTTGAATGGGGGAGAAACACTGAAGCTTTCTTT. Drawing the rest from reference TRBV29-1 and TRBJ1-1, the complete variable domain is SAVISQKPSRDICQRGTSLTIQCQVDSQVTMMFWYRQQPGQSLTLIATANQGSEATYESGFVIDKFPISRPNLTFSTLTVSNMSPEDSSIYLCSVEWGRNTEAFFGQGTRLTVV.